This passage covers 5 T cell receptor beta chains from one sample sequenced in a study of T cells in Graves' hyperthyroidism and ophthalmopathy (dated by TCRdb to the late 2010s). The library relied on multiplex PCR. Instrument on record: Illumina HiSeq 2000. The TCR beta CDR3 regions were amplified from the RNA transcripts. For the first round of RT-PCR on the TCR CDR3, the HTBI primer set was used together with the Qiagen OneStep RT-PCR kit. In-frame beta chains were kept once TCRdb had trimmed the public reads at Q25 with fastp and called clones with MiXCR. Every distinct CDR3 protein forms one entry, paired with its most common genes and DNA. The sample records under 250,000 distinct CDR3 sequences, almost 25% of which are singletons. Together, the top ten hold roughly a third of the sample. Sequencing was performed on blood. All receptors come from a woman in her forties with Graves' ophthalmopathy.

This clonotype was observed at least ten times. The rearrangement joins TRBV6-1 to TRBJ2-2; D is unclear. CDR1 is MNHNS and CDR2 is SASEGT in the germline V gene. Trimming took 1 base from V and 5 from J, leaving 5 bases between them. This CDR3 region has 13 residues. As DNA, the CDR3 is TGTGCCAGCAGTGAAGATACGACCGGGGAGCTGTTTTTT. As protein: CASSEDTTGELFF.

This clonotype was counted once. The chain recombines TRBV12-3 or TRBV12-4 with TRBJ1-5; weak D call: TRBD1 (5 bases). Trimming took 2 bases from V and 3 from J, leaving 8 bases between them. This CDR3 is built from 14 residues. This chain's CDR3 is CASSLWGHNQPQHF. The CDR3 DNA follows: TGTGCCAGCAGTTTATGGGGCCACAATCAGCCCCAGCATTTT.

This clonotype appeared many times. The V gene is TRBV9, the J gene TRBJ1-2; 7 positions agree with TRBD1. V was clipped by 2 bases and J by 4 bases; unmatched bases: 8. The CDR3 runs to 15 residues. Germline CDR1 is SGDLS and CDR2 is YYNGEE. This chain's CDR3 is CASSVGTAVGYGYTF. The CDR3 DNA reads as TGTGCCAGCAGCGTGGGGACAGCGGTGGGCTATGGCTACACCTTC.

This clonotype was seen at least ten times. The chain has TRBV3-1 and TRBJ2-5; the match to TRBD1 covers 7 bases. V lost 2 bases and J lost 2; bases outside the gene matches: 2. This CDR3 region has 14 residues. The germline gives CDR1 LGHDT, CDR2 YNNKEL (reference sequence). This CDR3 reads CASSQWDRQETQYF. The CDR3 DNA reads TGTGCCAGCAGCCAATGGGACAGACAAGAGACCCAGTACTTC.

The sample holds a few counts of this clonotype. The J gene is TRBJ1-6, the V gene TRBV20-1; D might be TRBD1 (5 bases). Germline assignment: CDR1 DFQATT and CDR2 SNEGSKA (reference sequence). V gave up 5 bases and J gave up 6 bases, with 17 bases separating them. The CDR3 is 15 amino acids. CDR3 coding DNA: TGCAGTGCTCCACCCGACCTAGGGGCTAATTCACCCCTCCACTTT. This gives the protein CSAPPDLGANSPLHF.